Each of the 27 T cell receptor beta chains below was sequenced from the same sample in a study of cytomegalovirus exposure and HLA in healthy donors. Repertoires were generated with immunoSEQ multiplex PCR, while TCRdb's copy carries only in-frame clones and drops some. This repertoire shows 90,000 or so clones, about 85% found once; its top ten account for approximately 20%. The sample was PBMCs. Receptor source: a man aged 18-30 years in good health and CMV-seropositive.

The count of this clone is one. The chain joins TRBV11-2 to TRBJ2-3; 11 bases map to TRBD2. Per the germline V gene, CDR1 is SGHAT and CDR2 is FQNNGV. Trimming removed 0 bases from V and 4 bases from J; junction bases left unmatched: 0. This CDR3 has 15 residues. The CDR3 reads CASSLELAGADTQYF. The CDR3 DNA follows: TGTGCCAGCAGCTTAGAACTAGCGGGAGCAGATACGCAGTATTTT.

This clone appeared a few times. This sequence joins TRBV30 and TRBJ2-7; D is possibly TRBD2 (5 bases). The length of the CDR3 is 14 residues. V gave up 0 bases and J gave up 1 base, with 10 bases separating them. From germline, CDR1 is GTSNPN and CDR2 SVGIG (reference sequence). DNA of the CDR3: TGTGCCTGGAGTGTACGTACGGGATCCTACGAGCAGTACTTC. Its translation is CAWSVRTGSYEQYF.

The chain employs TRBV10-3 and TRBJ2-3, with a possible D match to TRBD1 (6 bases). CDR1 ENHRY and CDR2 SYGVKD come from the germline V gene. V dropped 10 bases and J dropped 2 bases, with 19 bases sitting between them. This CDR3 region has 15 residues. The CDR3 reads CATLTGSKNTDTQYF. The CDR3 nucleotides are TGTGCCACCTTAACAGGGTCCAAAAACACAGATACGCAGTATTTT.

This rearrangement joins TRBV14 to TRBJ1-3; 7 bases map to TRBD1. J was trimmed by 7 bases and V by 2 bases; bases with no gene match: 5. Germline CDR1 reads SGHDN; CDR2 reads FVKESK. The CDR3 spans 14 residues. The DNA for the CDR3 is TGTGCCAGCAGCCAATCGGACAGGAGGAACACCATATATTTT. Protein sequence: CASSQSDRRNTIYF.

The gene calls are TRBV18 and TRBJ2-7, with D perhaps matching TRBD2 (6 bases). V lost 2 bases and J lost 3, with 8 bases in between. This CDR3 is built from 13 residues. Germline V gene sequence: CDR1 KGHSH, CDR2 LQKENI. The CDR3 DNA sequence: TGTGCCAGCTCACCAGGGACTGACTACGAGCAGTACTTC. Its translation is CASSPGTDYEQYF.

The chain links TRBV14 to TRBJ2-7; D is possibly TRBD1 (5 bases). Germline lookup yields CDR1 SGHDN and CDR2 FVKESK. This CDR3 spans 13 amino acids. Trimming took 2 bases from V and 3 from J, leaving 8 bases between them. CDR3 region: CASSQTGHYEQYV. CDR3 nucleotide sequence: TGTGCCAGCAGCCAAACAGGTCACTACGAGCAGTACGTC.

J is TRBJ2-5 and V is TRBV5-1, with TRBD1 identical over 8 bases. Germline CDR1 SGHRS, CDR2 YFSETQ. The CDR3 is made up of 15 amino acids. Trimming removed 4 bases from V and 1 base from J; junction bases left unmatched: 6. CDR3 residues: CASSPGTGGQETQYF. The CDR3 bases are TGCGCCAGCAGCCCGGGGACAGGCGGCCAAGAGACCCAGTACTTC.

This clone was counted only a few times. This chain connects TRBV19 to TRBJ1-2, with D possibly matching TRBD1 (6 bases). The CDR3 sequence is 13 residues long. Trimming stripped 8 bases from V and 5 bases from J, with 15 bases between. From germline, CDR1 is LNHDA and CDR2 SQIVND (reference sequence). CDR3 bases: TGTGCCAGTGTTTCCATTCAGGGGTATGGCTACACCTTC. This translates into CASVSIQGYGYTF.

The chain couples TRBV6-5 to TRBJ2-5; TRBD2 aligns across 9 bases. V trimming: 7 bases; J trimming: 5 bases; junction bases outside the gene matches: 8. CDR3 size: 14 residues. Germline CDR1 is MNHEY and CDR2 is SVGAGI. The CDR3 sequence is CASKASGNKETQYF. The CDR3 DNA follows: TGTGCCAGCAAGGCTAGCGGGAATAAGGAGACCCAGTACTTC.

The V call is TRBV5-1, the J call TRBJ2-2; TRBD2 agrees at 10 bases. Germline CDR1 SGHRS, CDR2 YFSETQ. The CDR3 runs 16 residues. V shed 5 bases and J 1 base; nucleotides not matched to a gene: 5. As DNA, the CDR3 is TGCGCCAGCAGTGAACTAGCGGGGATGAACACCGGGGAGCTGTTTTTT. Its translation: CASSELAGMNTGELFF.

The chain has TRBV29-1 and TRBJ2-3; D is perhaps TRBD1 (6 bases). V shed 6 bases and J shed 4 bases, with 8 bases lying between them. Per the germline V gene, CDR1 is SQVTM and CDR2 is ANQGSEA. This CDR3 comprises 11 residues. The CDR3 DNA is TGCAGCGTGGCAGGGGCAGATACGCAGTATTTT. Residues: CSVAGADTQYF.

The CDR3 DNA reads TGTGCCAGCAGCTTAGTTGGGATTGGACAGCAAGGCTACACCTTC. The encoded protein is CASSLVGIGQQGYTF. The chain is built from TRBV7-9 and TRBJ1-2; TRBD1 might be the D (6 bases). This CDR3 has 15 amino acids. Germline CDR1 reads SEHNR; CDR2 reads FQNEAQ (reference sequence). The V end was cut by 1 base, the J end by 8 bases, with 17 bases between. Supplemented by reference TRBV7-9 and TRBJ1-2, the full variable domain reads DTGVSQNPRHKITKRGQNVTFRCDPISEHNRLYWYRQTLGQGPEFLTYFQNEAQLEKSRLLSDRFSAERPKGSFSTLEIQRTEQGDSAMYLCASSLVGIGQQGYTFGSGTRLTVV.

The chain links TRBV7-9 to TRBJ2-7; D is possibly TRBD2 (6 bases). The ends were cut back, 5 bases at V and 6 bases at J, with 23 bases in the middle. Germline loops: CDR1 SEHNR, CDR2 FQNEAQ (reference sequence). CDR3 length: 16 amino acids. The CDR3 region has the DNA TGTGCCAGCAGCCCGCGACTTACGGACTACCGGGTCGAGCAGTACTTC. It yields the protein CASSPRLTDYRVEQYF. The whole variable domain, remainder taken from reference TRBV7-9 and TRBJ2-7, is DTGVSQNPRHKITKRGQNVTFRCDPISEHNRLYWYRQTLGQGPEFLTYFQNEAQLEKSRLLSDRFSAERPKGSFSTLEIQRTEQGDSAMYLCASSPRLTDYRVEQYFGPGTRLTVT.

This chain uses TRBV18 with TRBJ2-1; the match to TRBD1 covers 8 bases. This CDR3 spans 15 amino acids. Per germline, CDR1 KGHSH and CDR2 LQKENI. V shed 6 bases, J shed 8 bases, and the junction held 12 bases outside the gene matches. The CDR3 loop is CASSLMTGVGDEQFF. The CDR3, as DNA: TGTGCCAGCTCCTTGATGACAGGGGTTGGCGATGAGCAGTTCTTC.

This chain joins TRBV5-1 and TRBJ2-1; 12 nucleotides align to TRBD2. The germline V gene has CDR1 SGHRS and CDR2 YFSETQ. This CDR3 comprises 20 residues. Unmatched junction bases numbered 21, after V lost 4 bases and J lost 7 bases. In nucleotides, the CDR3 is TGCGCCAGCAGCACGCTTAGGACTAGCGGGAAGGAACCTCTTCGTAATGAGCAGTTCTTC. It yields the protein CASSTLRTSGKEPLRNEQFF.

The rearrangement links TRBV2 to TRBJ1-4; no firm D call. Germline loops: CDR1 SNHLY, CDR2 FYNNEI. The CDR3 is made up of 17 amino acids. V lost 6 bases and J lost 1, with 18 bases in between. CDR3 coding DNA: TGTGCCAGCAGGAGGACTTTCCTCCCACTAACTAATGAAAAACTGTTTTTT. As protein: CASRRTFLPLTNEKLFF.

This clone has a single count. The rearrangement uses TRBV5-1 and TRBJ2-5, with TRBD2 as a possible D gene (5 bases). Germline CDR1 SGHRS, CDR2 YFSETQ. V lost 3 bases, J lost 3 bases, and 12 bases lay in between. This CDR3 has 14 amino acids. The CDR3 spells CASSSGSGKETQYF. CDR3 in DNA: TGCGCCAGCAGCTCTGGCTCGGGGAAAGAGACCCAGTACTTC.

V and J are TRBV19 and TRBJ2-5; perhaps TRBD1 as D (6 bases). Trimming took 4 bases from V and 3 from J, leaving 9 bases between them. In germline, CDR1 is LNHDA, CDR2 SQIVND (reference sequence). The CDR3 is 13 amino acids. CDR3 sequence (DNA): TGTGCCAGTAGTAACAGGGCGAAAGAGACCCAGTACTTC. Translating it yields CASSNRAKETQYF.

This chain uses TRBV5-1 with TRBJ1-3; TRBD1 might be the D (6 bases). This CDR3 is built from 15 residues. The V gene's germline CDR1 is SGHRS and CDR2 YFSETQ. The V end lost 4 bases, the J end lost 3 bases, and 14 bases lay between the germline ends. The CDR3 is CASSPGGGFGNTIYF. CDR3 sequence (DNA): TGCGCCAGCAGCCCAGGCGGGGGCTTTGGAAACACCATATATTTT. The variable domain in full, with the rest retrieved from reference TRBV5-1 and TRBJ1-3, is KAGVTQTPRYLIKTRGQQVTLSCSPISGHRSVSWYQQTPGQGLQFLFEYFSETQRNKGNFPGRFSGRQFSNSRSEMNVSTLELGDSALYLCASSPGGGFGNTIYFGEGSWLTVV.

V usage is TRBV15 and J usage is TRBJ2-6, with 10 nucleotides matching TRBD1. This CDR3 contains 20 residues. CDR1 is LNHNV, CDR2 YYDKDF, per germline (reference sequence). The junction had 11 bases not matched to a gene; V was cut back by 0 bases and J by 3 bases. The CDR3 DNA sequence: TGTGCCACCAGCAGAGATCGCATAAGACAGGGGGCTGGTGGGGCCAACGTCCTGACTTTC. Its translation is CATSRDRIRQGAGGANVLTF.

The chain has TRBV7-3 and TRBJ1-1; TRBD1 is a possible D gene (6 bases). Germline loops: CDR1 SGHTA, CDR2 FQGTGA. Deletions cut 0 bases from V and 8 bases from J, with 13 bases between. CDR3 length equals 14 residues. The DNA for the CDR3 is TGTGCCAGCAGCTTAACGCCGGGGGGCGGCGAAGCTTTCTTT. This gives the protein CASSLTPGGGEAFF. Full variable domain (missing parts from reference TRBV7-3 and TRBJ1-1): GAGVSQTPSNKVTEKGKYVELRCDPISGHTALYWYRQSLGQGPEFLIYFQGTGAADDSGLPNDRFFAVRPEGSVSTLKIQRTERGDSAVYLCASSLTPGGGEAFFGQGTRLTVV.

The chain couples TRBV6-5 to TRBJ1-1, with 8 bases identical to TRBD1. V shed 5 bases, J shed 1 base, and the junction held 3 bases outside the gene matches. The CDR3 is 14 residues long. CDR1 and CDR2 from the germline V gene are MNHEY and SVGAGI. DNA of the CDR3: TGTGCCAGCAGTCCCGGACAGGGGAACACTGAAGCTTTCTTT. It encodes CASSPGQGNTEAFF.

The chain is built from TRBV15 and TRBJ2-5; 10 nucleotides match TRBD1. J lost 4 bases, V lost 5 bases, and 19 bases had no gene match. CDR1 is LNHNV and CDR2 is YYDKDF in the germline V gene (reference sequence). The CDR3 length is 19 residues. The chain's CDR3 is CATSGTRTDRGRKGETQYF. CDR3 DNA sequence: TGTGCCACCAGCGGGACCCGTACTGACAGGGGGCGCAAAGGAGAGACCCAGTACTTC.

The chain recombines TRBV13 with TRBJ2-5; a possible D gene is TRBD2 (6 bases). V lost 4 bases and J lost 0, with 15 bases in between. The CDR3 has 16 amino acids. CDR1 PRHDT and CDR2 FYEKMQ come from the germline V gene (reference sequence). The CDR3 sequence is CASSWRGGNHQETQYF. The CDR3 DNA reads as TGTGCCAGCAGCTGGAGGGGCGGGAACCACCAAGAGACCCAGTACTTC.

This chain joins TRBV2 and TRBJ2-5, with D unclear. Per germline, CDR1 SNHLY and CDR2 FYNNEI. This CDR3 has 13 amino acids. V was shortened by 5 bases and J by 1 base, with 8 bases between the two germline ends. CDR3 sequence: CASSSLRQETQYF. CDR3 coding DNA: TGTGCCAGCAGTTCACTTCGCCAAGAGACCCAGTACTTC.

This chain links TRBV28 with TRBJ2-5; D unclear. V dropped 1 base and J dropped 2 bases, with 8 bases sitting between them. The germline gives CDR1 MDHEN, CDR2 SYDVKM. CDR3 length: 14 residues. CDR3 amino acids: CASSLYVRQETQYF. The CDR3 nucleotides read TGTGCCAGCAGTTTATACGTCAGACAAGAGACCCAGTACTTC. Full variable domain (missing parts from reference TRBV28 and TRBJ2-5): DVKVTQSSRYLVKRTGEKVFLECVQDMDHENMFWYRQDPGLGLRLIYFSYDVKMKEKGDIPEGYSVSREKKERFSLILESASTNQTSMYLCASSLYVRQETQYFGPGTRLLVL.

The genes are TRBV9 and TRBJ1-2, with 7 bases aligning to TRBD1. The CDR3 has 15 residues. Trimming took 1 base from V and 1 from J; bases not matched to a gene: 4. Germline assignment: CDR1 SGDLS and CDR2 YYNGEE. This CDR3 is CASSVWDSDNYGYTF. For the CDR3, the DNA is TGTGCCAGCAGCGTATGGGACAGTGATAACTATGGCTACACCTTC.